The 9 T cell receptor beta chains below come from one sample, sequenced in a study of T cell responses to AZD1222 COVID-19 vaccine. The table came from immunoSEQ multiplex PCR; TCRdb's copy has only in-frame clones and leaves some out. The table has 150,000 to 200,000 clones, 85% to 95% seen once; the top ten hold approximately 3.9%. The input for sequencing was peripheral blood, taken on day 0 of AZD1222 vaccination. The receptors shown here come from an adult in good health.

The J gene is TRBJ1-5, the V gene TRBV27, with D uncertain. V lost 3 bases and J lost 2, with 5 bases in between. CDR1 is MNHEY and CDR2 is SMNVEV in the germline V gene (reference sequence). The CDR3 length is 13 residues. This chain's CDR3 is CASSFRGNQPQHF. In DNA form, the CDR3 reads TGTGCCAGCAGTTTTAGGGGCAATCAGCCCCAGCATTTT.

This sequence joins TRBV6-6 and TRBJ1-1; 9 bases agree with TRBD1. This CDR3 has 12 amino acids. With V trimmed by 6 bases and J by 10 bases, 6 bases remained unmatched. Germline CDR1 and CDR2: MNHNY and SVGAGI (reference sequence). The CDR3 DNA reads as TGTGCCAGCAGCCCCGACAGGGGGAGAGCTTTCTTT. It specifies CASSPDRGRAFF.

This clone has only a few counts. The chain has TRBV11-2 and TRBJ2-5; D not certain. Trimming left V 3 bases short and J 2 bases short, with 10 bases between. The CDR3 extends over 14 amino acids. Germline loops: CDR1 SGHAT, CDR2 FQNNGV. This CDR3 is CASSFNGPQETQYF. DNA for the CDR3: TGTGCCAGCAGCTTCAACGGGCCACAAGAGACCCAGTACTTC.

V gene TRBV5-6 combines with J gene TRBJ2-7; 14 nucleotides agree with TRBD2. After removal of 4 bases from V and 2 bases from J, the junction contained 14 bases not matched to a gene. The length of the CDR3 is 19 residues. Germline V lookup: CDR1 SGHDT, CDR2 YYEEEE. CDR3 protein: CASSRPRTSGGTSPYEQYF. The CDR3 nucleotides read TGTGCCAGCAGCCGTCCTCGGACTAGCGGGGGGACCTCTCCCTACGAGCAGTACTTC.

The chain combines TRBV23-1 with TRBJ1-3, with 8 bases lining up with TRBD1. TRBV23-1 is an ORF, and what it does is uncertain. There are 17 residues in the CDR3. The V and J ends lost 4 bases and 0 bases, in that order; junction bases with no gene match: 8. CDR3 DNA: TGCGCCAGCAGTCCTTCCCAGGGGGCCTACTCTGGAAACACCATATATTTT. This gives the protein CASSPSQGAYSGNTIYF.

The chain combines TRBV11-2 with TRBJ2-7; weak D call: TRBD2 (6 bases). The CDR3 covers 15 residues. Trimming pared 7 bases from V and 2 bases from J, leaving 18 bases between. In germline, CDR1 is SGHAT, CDR2 FQNNGV. The CDR3 loop reads CASNLVASATYEQYF. The DNA of the CDR3 is TGTGCCAGCAACTTGGTGGCTAGCGCAACCTACGAGCAGTACTTC. The entire variable domain, with the rest obtained from reference TRBV11-2 and TRBJ2-7, is as follows: EAGVAQSPRYKIIEKRQSVAFWCNPISGHATLYWYQQILGQGPKLLIQFQNNGVVDDSQLPKDRFSAERLKGVDSTLKIQPAKLEDSAVYLCASNLVASATYEQYFGPGTRLTVT.

The chain carries TRBV5-1 and TRBJ1-4, with a weak D call TRBD1 (6 bases). CDR3 size: 12 residues. The V and J ends lost 6 bases and 8 bases respectively, with 11 bases between them. In germline, CDR1 is SGHRS, CDR2 YFSETQ. DNA of the CDR3: TGCGCCAGCACCCTAACAGGGGAAAAACTGTTTTTT. Amino acid sequence: CASTLTGEKLFF.

This clone is a singleton in its sample. The CDR3 reads CASSQDGGGGYTF. Written as DNA, the CDR3 is TGTGCCAGCAGTCAGGACGGGGGAGGGGGCTACACCTTC. The rearrangement links TRBV3-1 (or the pseudogene TRBV3-2) to TRBJ1-2, with a tentative D call TRBD1 (5 bases). V was shortened by 6 bases and J by 8 bases, with 16 bases between the two germline ends. Germline values: CDR1 LGHDT, CDR2 YNNKEL (reference sequence). The CDR3 has 13 amino acids.

The chain has TRBV15 and TRBJ2-7; no firm D call. The ends were cut back, 4 bases at V and 6 bases at J, with 16 bases in the middle. This CDR3 is 14 amino acids long. Looked up from germline, CDR1 is LNHNV and CDR2 is YYDKDF (reference sequence). CDR3 in amino acids: CATSKDGSWGEQYF. CDR3 DNA sequence: TGTGCCACCAGCAAGGACGGGTCCTGGGGCGAGCAGTACTTC.